What follows are 15 T cell receptor beta chains derived from one specimen sequenced in a study of blood T cell repertoires in COVID-19. The protocol was immunoSEQ multiplex PCR, while the TCRdb copy is restricted to in-frame clones and leaves out a portion. The sample has just over 80,000 clones, 81% seen once; the top ten hold approximately 40%. The material sequenced was peripheral blood. The receptors come from a man older than 75 with acute or convalescent COVID-19.

The chain uses TRBV19 and TRBJ2-5, with D perhaps matching TRBD2 (5 bases). The ends were cut back, 4 bases at V and 5 bases at J, with 17 bases in the middle. Per the germline V gene, CDR1 is LNHDA and CDR2 is SQIVND (reference sequence). The length of the CDR3 is 15 residues. CDR3 protein: CASSSLPTGGETQYF. Here the CDR3 DNA reads TGTGCCAGTAGTAGCCTCCCCACCGGAGGCGAGACCCAGTACTTC.

The rearrangement links TRBV9 to TRBJ2-3; 7 positions agree with TRBD1. The CDR3 totals 15 residues. With 4 bases clipped from V and 0 bases from J, the junction kept 5 bases outside the gene matches. CDR1 is SGDLS, CDR2 YYNGEE, per germline. The CDR3 bases are TGTGCCAGCAGCCCGGGACAGTCTAGCACAGATACGCAGTATTTT. Protein: CASSPGQSSTDTQYF.

The rearrangement joins TRBV7-9 to TRBJ2-1; possible D gene TRBD2, 5 bases. Germline CDR1 is SEHNR and CDR2 is FQNEAQ (reference sequence). CDR3 length: 14 residues. V was trimmed by 3 bases and J by 4 bases, leaving 10 bases between them. The CDR3 here is CASSLVGAYNEQFF. The CDR3 region has the DNA TGTGCCAGCAGCTTGGTGGGAGCGTACAATGAGCAGTTCTTC.

The J gene is TRBJ2-1, the V gene TRBV6-6, with D possibly matching TRBD1 (6 bases). CDR1 and CDR2 (germline): MNHNY, SVGAGI (reference sequence). V was clipped by 7 bases and J by 2 bases, with 12 bases between them. This CDR3 is built from 14 residues. The CDR3: CASTEQGAYNEQFF. The CDR3 nucleotides read TGTGCCAGCACCGAACAGGGCGCCTACAATGAGCAGTTCTTC.

This chain joins TRBV11-1 and TRBJ1-4; 8 bases agree with TRBD1. Losses at the gene ends were 1 base for V and 8 bases for J; bases not matched to a gene: 3. Germline assignment: CDR1 SGHAT and CDR2 FQDESV (reference sequence). The CDR3 extends over 14 amino acids. CDR3 nucleotide sequence: TGTGCCAGCAGCTTAGGACAGGGGAGCGAAAAACTGTTTTTT. It specifies CASSLGQGSEKLFF.

J is TRBJ2-1 and V is TRBV19; D is unclear. There are 17 residues in the CDR3. V dropped 8 bases and J dropped 0 bases, with 20 bases sitting between them. Germline V CDR1 and CDR2: LNHDA, SQIVND (reference sequence). CDR3 coding DNA: TGTGCCAGTGATCAATCCCTCAGCGAAGGCTCCTACAATGAGCAGTTCTTC. Protein sequence: CASDQSLSEGSYNEQFF. Supplemented by reference TRBV19 and TRBJ2-1, the full variable domain reads DGGITQSPKYLFRKEGQNVTLSCEQNLNHDAMYWYRQDPGQGLRLIYYSQIVNDFQKGDIAEGYSVSREKKESFPLTVTSAQKNPTAFYLCASDQSLSEGSYNEQFFGPGTRLTVL.

The chain combines TRBV29-1 with TRBJ1-1; D is perhaps TRBD1 (6 bases). V lost 7 bases and J 1 base, leaving 13 bases between the germline ends. Germline CDR1 is SQVTM and CDR2 is ANQGSEA. The CDR3 spans 13 residues. The CDR3 bases are TGCAGCGGCTACAGGGTAGGGAACACTGAAGCTTTCTTT. The encoded protein is CSGYRVGNTEAFF.

The V gene is TRBV28, the J gene TRBJ1-6, with D uncertain. This CDR3 is 14 amino acids long. Trimming removed 2 bases from V and 10 bases from J, with 12 bases in between. Germline assignment: CDR1 MDHEN and CDR2 SYDVKM. The CDR3 DNA reads TGTGCCAGCAGTTTACTCCTCCTGAGATCACCCCTCCACTTT. Encoded protein: CASSLLLLRSPLHF.

The chain recombines TRBV30 with TRBJ1-2; D gene unclear. Germline CDR1 and CDR2: GTSNPN and SVGIG (reference sequence). This CDR3 region has 12 residues. V lost 2 bases to trimming and J lost 8 bases, with 12 bases between them. For the CDR3, the DNA is TGTGCCTGGAGTTCCACACCCCTCGGCTACACCTTC. Its translation: CAWSSTPLGYTF. Using reference TRBV30 and TRBJ1-2 for the parts outside the CDR3, the full variable domain is SQTIHQWPATLVQPVGSPLSLECTVEGTSNPNLYWYRQAAGRGLQLLFYSVGIGQISSEVPQNLSASRPQDRQFILSSKKLLLSDSGFYLCAWSSTPLGYTFGSGTRLTVV.

J is TRBJ1-2 and V is TRBV5-1; unclear D gene. The ends were cut back, 4 bases at V and 5 bases at J, with 15 bases in the middle. This CDR3 region has 14 residues. Germline V gene data show CDR1 as SGHRS and CDR2 as YFSETQ. The DNA for the CDR3 is TGCGCCAGCAGCCCGCTGCGGAAAACTTATGGCTACACCTTC. It yields the protein CASSPLRKTYGYTF. The full variable domain, rest sourced from reference TRBV5-1 and TRBJ1-2, is KAGVTQTPRYLIKTRGQQVTLSCSPISGHRSVSWYQQTPGQGLQFLFEYFSETQRNKGNFPGRFSGRQFSNSRSEMNVSTLELGDSALYLCASSPLRKTYGYTFGSGTRLTVV.

This clone was recorded once. The rearrangement joins TRBV6-4 to TRBJ2-3, with D possibly matching TRBD2 (5 bases). Trimming removed 5 bases at V and 4 bases at J, with 13 bases between. This CDR3 has 14 residues. Germline V gene sequence: CDR1 MRHNA, CDR2 SNTAGT. The CDR3 spells CASSRLGGSDTQYF. The CDR3 DNA follows: TGTGCCAGCAGTCGTCTAGGAGGATCAGATACGCAGTATTTT.

This clone has a handful of counts. The chain carries TRBV5-4 and TRBJ2-7; 9 bases agree with TRBD2. In germline, CDR1 is SGHNT, CDR2 YYREEE (reference sequence). V lost 3 bases to trimming and J lost 1 base; unmatched junction nucleotides: 8. CDR3 length: 16 amino acids. The CDR3 region is CASSSEAGGWSYEQYF. The CDR3 DNA follows: TGTGCCAGCAGCTCGGAAGCGGGAGGTTGGTCCTACGAGCAGTACTTC. Filled out from reference TRBV5-4 and TRBJ2-7, the complete variable domain reads ETGVTQSPTHLIKTRGQQVTLRCSSQSGHNTVSWYQQALGQGPQFIFQYYREEENGRGNFPPRFSGLQFPNYSSELNVNALELDDSALYLCASSSEAGGWSYEQYFGPGTRLTVT.

The gene calls are TRBV11-2 and TRBJ1-2, with TRBD1 matching over 7 bases. V trimming: 0 bases; J trimming: 4 bases; junction bases outside the gene matches: 8. Germline values: CDR1 SGHAT, CDR2 FQNNGV. The CDR3 is 16 amino acids. The CDR3 is CASSLDRGGVSYGYTF. The DNA of the CDR3 is TGTGCCAGCAGCTTAGATCGAGGGGGCGTCTCCTATGGCTACACCTTC.

The V call is TRBV19, the J call TRBJ2-3, with a tentative D call TRBD2 (5 bases). Trimming took off 3 bases at V and 1 base at J, with 8 bases between the two ends. This CDR3 contains 14 residues. Germline CDR1 is LNHDA and CDR2 is SQIVND (reference sequence). The CDR3 DNA follows: TGTGCCAGTAGTATCGGGGTTGGCACAGATACGCAGTATTTT. Its translation is CASSIGVGTDTQYF. The full variable domain, in which reference TRBV19 and TRBJ2-3 provide the parts outside the CDR3, is DGGITQSPKYLFRKEGQNVTLSCEQNLNHDAMYWYRQDPGQGLRLIYYSQIVNDFQKGDIAEGYSVSREKKESFPLTVTSAQKNPTAFYLCASSIGVGTDTQYFGPGTRLTVL.

V gene TRBV27 combines with J gene TRBJ2-3; 7 nucleotides line up with TRBD1. The germline V gene encodes CDR1 MNHEY and CDR2 SMNVEV (reference sequence). Trimming cost V 6 bases and J 3 bases; bases outside gene matches: 3. The CDR3 loop spans 13 amino acids. The CDR3 region has the DNA TGTGCCAGCAGGAGCAGGGGGACAGATACGCAGTATTTT. This encodes CASRSRGTDTQYF.